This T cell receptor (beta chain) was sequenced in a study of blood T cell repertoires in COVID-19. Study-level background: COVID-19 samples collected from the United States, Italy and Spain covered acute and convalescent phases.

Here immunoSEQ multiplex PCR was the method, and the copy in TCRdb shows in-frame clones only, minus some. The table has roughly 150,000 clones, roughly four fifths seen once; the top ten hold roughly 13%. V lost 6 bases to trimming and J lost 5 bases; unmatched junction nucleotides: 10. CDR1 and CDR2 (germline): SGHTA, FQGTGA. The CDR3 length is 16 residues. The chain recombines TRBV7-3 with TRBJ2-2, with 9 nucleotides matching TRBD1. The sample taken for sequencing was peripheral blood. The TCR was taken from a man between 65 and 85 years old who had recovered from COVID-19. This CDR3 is CASSKTGTGRTGELFF. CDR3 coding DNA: TGTGCCAGCAGTAAAACCGGGACAGGGAGGACCGGGGAGCTGTTTTTT.